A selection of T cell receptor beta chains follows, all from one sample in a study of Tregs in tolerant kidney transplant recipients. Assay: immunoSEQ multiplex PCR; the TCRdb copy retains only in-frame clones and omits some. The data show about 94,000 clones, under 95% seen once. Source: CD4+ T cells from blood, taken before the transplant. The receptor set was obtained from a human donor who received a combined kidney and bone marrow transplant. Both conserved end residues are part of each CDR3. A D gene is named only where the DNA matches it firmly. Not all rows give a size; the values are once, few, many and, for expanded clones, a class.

CASSMGTGYSSGANVLTF,TGTGCCAGTAGTATGGGGACAGGATATTCCTCTGGGGCCAACGTCCTGACTTTC,-,18,TRBD1,TRBV19,TRBJ2-6
CASTLTGVADTQYF,TGTGCCAGCACCTTGACAGGGGTGGCAGATACGCAGTATTTT,-,14,TRBD1,TRBV2,TRBJ2-3
CASSARGDNSYEQYF,TGTGCCAGCAGCGCTCGGGGGGACAATTCCTACGAGCAGTACTTC,once,15,-,TRBV7-3,TRBJ2-7
CSAGVGETQYF,TGCAGTGCAGGGGTGGGGGAGACCCAGTACTTC,-,11,-,TRBV20-1,TRBJ2-5
CASSLLYGQGVAGELFF,TGTGCCAGCAGCTTACTTTACGGGCAGGGGGTAGCCGGGGAGCTGTTTTTT,-,17,TRBD1,TRBV11-3,TRBJ2-2
CASSPIWTGNQPQHF,TGTGCCAGCTCCCCGATCTGGACAGGCAATCAGCCCCAGCATTTT,-,15,-,TRBV18,TRBJ1-5
CASRTTGVDAWEQYF,TGTGCCAGCAGAACTACAGGGGTGGACGCTTGGGAGCAGTACTTC,-,15,TRBD1,TRBV7-8,TRBJ2-7
CATSRDAGGNQETQYF,TGTGCCACCAGCAGAGATGCAGGGGGAAACCAAGAGACCCAGTACTTC,-,16,TRBD1,TRBV15,TRBJ2-5
CASSYLRVAGAIFNQPQHF,TGTGCCAGCAGTTATTTACGGGTGGCAGGGGCGATTTTCAATCAGCCCCAGCATTTT,-,19,-,TRBV28,TRBJ1-5
CASSFQGQYNSPLHF,TGTGCCAGCAGCTTTCAGGGACAGTATAATTCACCCCTCCACTTT,-,15,TRBD1,TRBV11-2,TRBJ1-6
CASSRTSDEQYF,TGCGCCAGCAGCCGGACTAGCGACGAGCAGTACTTC,-,12,TRBD2,TRBV5-1,TRBJ2-7
CASSQDGGRRGPQETQYF,TGTGCCAGCAGCCAAGATGGGGGCCGACGGGGCCCCCAAGAGACCCAGTACTTC,-,18,-,TRBV4-2,TRBJ2-5
CASSLEAGMNTEAFF,TGCGCCAGCAGCTTGGAGGCGGGTATGAACACTGAAGCTTTCTTT,-,15,-,TRBV5-1,TRBJ1-1
CSVEDFQGFHYEQYF,TGCAGCGTTGAAGATTTCCAGGGTTTTCACTACGAGCAGTACTTC,-,15,-,TRBV29-1,TRBJ2-7
CAYSPSQGTGYTF,TGCGCTTATTCCCCATCACAGGGGACTGGCTACACCTTC,-,13,TRBD1,TRBV23-1,TRBJ1-2
CASSYSGALVQYF,TGTGCCAGCAGTTACTCTGGGGCTCTGGTGCAGTACTTC,-,13,-,TRBV6-5,TRBJ2-7
CASSLSGGSYNEQFF,TGTGCCAGCAGCTTAAGCGGGGGGTCCTACAATGAGCAGTTCTTC,-,15,TRBD2,TRBV7-2,TRBJ2-1
CASSSERALEAFF,TGTGCCAGCAGCTCAGAGAGGGCCCTTGAAGCTTTCTTT,-,13,-,TRBV11-2,TRBJ1-1
CASSLPKGLAGGVSYNEQFF,TGCGCCAGCAGCTTACCCAAGGGTCTAGCGGGAGGGGTCTCCTACAATGAGCAGTTCTTC,-,20,TRBD2,TRBV5-1,TRBJ2-1
CASSKTTGGERRYEQYF,TGTGCCAGCAGTAAAACCACAGGGGGCGAAAGGAGGTACGAGCAGTACTTC,-,17,TRBD1,TRBV2,TRBJ2-7
CATSRDSTNEKLFF,TGTGCCACCAGCAGGGACAGTACTAATGAAAAACTGTTTTTT,-,14,-,TRBV15,TRBJ1-4
CASSHTGTAVQKSPLHF,TGCGCCAGCAGCCACACCGGGACAGCCGTCCAGAAATCACCCCTCCACTTT,-,17,TRBD1,TRBV4-3,TRBJ1-6
CASSPGRRGTEAFF,TGTGCCAGCAGCCCCGGCAGAAGAGGGACTGAAGCTTTCTTT,-,14,-,TRBV11-1,TRBJ1-1
CSAGAGYEQYF,TGCAGTGCTGGGGCAGGCTACGAGCAGTACTTC,-,11,-,TRBV20-1,TRBJ2-7
CASSPIAGGHTGELFF,TGTGCCAGCAGCCCCATAGCGGGAGGTCACACCGGGGAGCTGTTTTTT,-,16,TRBD2,TRBV7-3,TRBJ2-2